This is a list of T cell receptor beta chains from one sample in a study of neurological immune-mediated disorders. Each CDR3 protein gets one entry after TCRdb re-called the 5' RACE reads with MiXCR. In the table there are approximately 20,000 distinct CDR3 sequences, under 35% of which are singletons. Specimen: PBMCs. Receptor source: a man aged 45-65 years with HTLV-1-associated myelopathy (HAM/TSP). The CDR3 runs from the conserved cysteine through the conserved F or W. The D gene is left open where the match is weak. The size of a clone is reported for some rows only, either as once, few or many, or as a class for expanded clones.

j_gene,d_gene,abundance,v_gene,CDR3nt,CDR3aa
TRBJ1-6,TRBD1,few,TRBV20-1,TGCAGTGCTCCCCCCCGAGGACAGGGGTGGGAGAATTCACCCCTCCACTTT,CSAPPRGQGWENSPLHF
TRBJ2-3,-,-,TRBV10-1,TGCGCCAGCGCGGACTTCTCCACAGATACGCAGTATTTT,CASADFSTDTQYF
TRBJ1-1,-,-,TRBV7-9,TGTGCCAGCAGCTTAGAGGGATGGGACACTGAAGCTTTCTTT,CASSLEGWDTEAFF
TRBJ1-2,-,many,TRBV5-1,TGCGCCAGCAGCCCTGCTGCCGGGGCCTTGGGCGGCTACACCTTC,CASSPAAGALGGYTF
TRBJ2-4,-,few,TRBV5-1,TGCGCCAGCAGCACGGCGCCCAAAAACATTCAGTACTTC,CASSTAPKNIQYF
TRBJ2-3,-,many,TRBV29-1,TGCAGCACTTCGTTGGCGGGGAGAACAGATACGCAGTATTTT,CSTSLAGRTDTQYF
TRBJ1-4,-,-,TRBV5-1,TGCGCCAGCAGGCCTCAGGGTCCTAATGAAAAACTGTTTTTT,CASRPQGPNEKLFF
TRBJ2-7,-,few,TRBV18,TGTGCCAGCTCACCGAACAGGGGAGGCTACGAGCAGTACTTC,CASSPNRGGYEQYF
TRBJ2-3,-,few,TRBV14,TGTGCCAGCAGCCAAGATCGGAACGGGCGGCTCACAGATACGCAGTATTTT,CASSQDRNGRLTDTQYF
TRBJ2-2,-,-,TRBV20-1,TGCAGTGCTAGAGATATGGACAAGAACACCGGGGAGCTGTTTTTT,CSARDMDKNTGELFF
TRBJ1-1,-,few,TRBV7-6,TGTGCCAGCAGCTTAGTTGGGGGCCAGGGGAACACTGAAGCTTTCTTT,CASSLVGGQGNTEAFF
TRBJ2-5,TRBD2,few,TRBV7-2,TGTGCCAGCAGCTTAGCCAGCGGGGAATGGGGGACCCAGTACTTC,CASSLASGEWGTQYF
TRBJ2-3,-,-,TRBV7-2,TGTGCCAGCAGCTTAGACCCGTCTGGGTTTAGCACAGATACGCAGTATTTT,CASSLDPSGFSTDTQYF
TRBJ2-5,-,-,TRBV18,TGTGCCAGCTCACCATGGCACGGGCAAGAGACCCAGTACTTC,CASSPWHGQETQYF
TRBJ2-5,TRBD2,-,TRBV11-2,TGTGCCAGCAGCCCAGGAGTGACTAGCGGCCAAGAGACCCAGTACTTC,CASSPGVTSGQETQYF
TRBJ2-6,-,-,TRBV7-2,TGTGCCAGCAGCTTAGTTGTTTTCGGGGCCAACGTCCTGACTTTC,CASSLVVFGANVLTF
TRBJ1-6,TRBD1,many,TRBV18,TGTGCCAGCTCAGAGACAGGGGGCGATTCACCCCTCCACTTT,CASSETGGDSPLHF
TRBJ2-3,TRBD1,-,TRBV20-1,TGCAGTCAGGTGGCGGAATCGGACAGGGGGCCACTACATACGCAGTATTTT,CSQVAESDRGPLHTQYF
TRBJ2-7,TRBD1,-,TRBV29-1,TGCAGCGTTGAGTTAACAGGGGTCGCTGCCTACGAGCAGTACTTC,CSVELTGVAAYEQYF
TRBJ1-3,-,medium-sized,TRBV14,TGTGCCAGCAGCCCCCTAGGCCCGGGAAACACCATATATTTT,CASSPLGPGNTIYF
TRBJ1-1,-,many,TRBV7-6,TGTGCCAGCAGCTTAGTTCGAAGGGGTGAAGCTTTCTTT,CASSLVRRGEAFF
TRBJ1-2,-,few,TRBV6-1,TGTGCCAGCAGTGAAGTCAAGCCGGACTATGGCTACACCTTC,CASSEVKPDYGYTF
TRBJ2-7,-,-,TRBV11-2,TGTGCCAGCACCCAGGGGGGTAGCGGTTGGCGCGAGCAGTACTTC,CASTQGGSGWREQYF
TRBJ1-1,-,-,TRBV20-1,TGCAGTGCTAGAGATCCAAACAGGAGTGAGGCTTTCTTT,CSARDPNRSEAFF
TRBJ2-2,-,-,TRBV5-1,TGCGCCAGCAGCACGGGGAATGGGGGCACCGGGGAGCTGTTTTTT,CASSTGNGGTGELFF